One and the same sample provided the 28 T cell receptor beta chains below, sequenced in a study of T cell repertoires in cytomegalovirus infection. One entry per CDR3 protein, called by TCRdb with MiXCR from the reads. The repertoire holds about 450,000 distinct CDR3 sequences, with approximately 31% as singletons. Material: PBMCs. These receptors were taken from a human donor in good health (CMV status not recorded). Some clones in this sample may be carry-over from other donors' samples.

A note on this clonotype: Because the CDR3 is missing its conserved closing phenylalanine or tryptophan, this is likely a read error. This rearrangement joins TRBV11-2 to TRBJ2-5; D not resolved. V lost 5 bases to trimming and J lost 1 base, with 14 bases between them. This CDR3 has 15 amino acids. In germline, CDR1 is SGHAT, CDR2 FQNNGV. This CDR3 reads CASSLVMGIQETQYC. The CDR3 DNA sequence: TGTGCCAGCAGCCTCGTGATGGGGATCCAAGAGACCCAGTACTGC.

Only a few counts were recorded for this clonotype. V and J are TRBV12-3 or TRBV12-4 and TRBJ1-5; D not resolved. This CDR3 has 12 residues. Trimming took off 0 bases at V and 6 bases at J, with 3 bases between the two ends. The CDR3 DNA is TGTGCCAGCAGTTTAGCGCTTCAGCCCCAGCATTTT. Its protein is CASSLALQPQHF.

This clonotype was seen only a few times. The rearrangement links TRBV7-8 to TRBJ2-5; 7 nucleotides line up with TRBD1. In germline, CDR1 is SGHVS, CDR2 FQNEAQ. The CDR3 spans 13 residues. Germline trimming cut 6 bases from V and 7 bases from J; bases unmatched to any gene: 8. The CDR3 DNA reads as TGTGCCAGCAGGTCGGGGACAGCGGCGACCCAGTACTTC. Residues: CASRSGTAATQYF. The variable domain in full, with the rest retrieved from reference TRBV7-8 and TRBJ2-5, is GAGVSQSPRYKVAKRGQDVALRCDPISGHVSLFWYQQALGQGPEFLTYFQNEAQLDKSGLPSDRFFAERPEGSVSTLKIQRTQQEDSAVYLCASRSGTAATQYFGPGTRLLVL.

This clonotype was recorded at least ten times. V is TRBV25-1 and J is TRBJ1-3, with TRBD1 identical over 7 bases. This CDR3 has 13 residues. Germline V gives CDR1 MGHDK, CDR2 SYGVNS. The V gene end was trimmed by 5 bases and the J gene end by 2 bases; junction bases not matched to a gene: 0. CDR3 nucleotides: TGTGCCAGCAGTACAGGGGCTGGAAACACCATATATTTT. Its protein is CASSTGAGNTIYF.

The chain uses TRBV4-2 and TRBJ2-1; D may be TRBD2 (6 bases). The CDR3 length is 15 residues. Trimming pared 0 bases from V and 7 bases from J, leaving 13 bases between. Germline V gene sequence: CDR1 LGHNA, CDR2 YNFKEQ. The CDR3 loop is CASSQDPSAGNEQFF. In DNA, the CDR3 is TGTGCCAGCAGCCAAGACCCTAGCGCGGGGAATGAGCAGTTCTTC.

The chain employs TRBV19 and TRBJ1-1; D remains ambiguous. The CDR3 has 13 amino acids. Germline assignment: CDR1 LNHDA and CDR2 SQIVND (reference sequence). V dropped 5 bases and J dropped 6 bases, with 13 bases sitting between them. The CDR3 protein is CASSPENGAEAFF. The DNA of the CDR3 is TGTGCCAGTAGTCCCGAGAATGGCGCTGAAGCTTTCTTT.

This clonotype was picked up a small number of times. The chain has TRBV20-1 and TRBJ1-4, with a weak D call TRBD1 (5 bases). The germline V and J ends were trimmed by 2 bases and 6 bases, with 10 bases remaining between them. Germline V gene sequence: CDR1 DFQATT, CDR2 SNEGSKA (reference sequence). This CDR3 has 13 amino acids. The CDR3, as DNA: TGCAGTGCTAGACAGAGGGGTGATGAAAAACTGTTTTTT. This translates into CSARQRGDEKLFF.

On this clonotype itself: Just one base apart from a much larger clone, this may be a read error. This chain links TRBV6-1 with TRBJ2-7, with 7 bases fitting TRBD1. Germline trimming cut 8 bases from V and 3 bases from J; bases unmatched to any gene: 7. This CDR3 has 13 amino acids. Germline V lookup: CDR1 MNHNS, CDR2 SASEGT. In DNA, the CDR3 is TGTGCCAGCGGACCCCGACAGGGCTACGAGCAGTACTTC. It codes for CASGPRQGYEQYF.

Ten or more counts support this clonotype. The chain employs TRBV27 and TRBJ2-5, with a possible D match to TRBD2 (5 bases). The CDR3 covers 12 residues. The germline V and J ends were trimmed by 6 bases and 7 bases, with 12 bases remaining between them. Germline-derived CDR1 and CDR2 are MNHEY and SMNVEV (reference sequence). CDR3 in amino acids: CASRRTVVTQYF. For the CDR3, the DNA is TGTGCCAGCAGACGGACTGTGGTGACCCAGTACTTC.

This clonotype was seen a few times. The chain has TRBV7-9 and TRBJ1-1; a weak D match, TRBD1 (5 bases). Germline V lookup: CDR1 SEHNR, CDR2 FQNEAQ (reference sequence). This CDR3 comprises 14 residues. Between the trimmed V and J ends, which lost 4 bases and 4 bases, there was a span of 13 bases. The CDR3 coding sequence is TGTGCCAGCAGCTGGGCGGGGGAGGCCACTGAAGCTTTCTTT. Translated, it gives CASSWAGEATEAFF. The full variable domain, rest sourced from reference TRBV7-9 and TRBJ1-1, is DTGVSQNPRHKITKRGQNVTFRCDPISEHNRLYWYRQTLGQGPEFLTYFQNEAQLEKSRLLSDRFSAERPKGSFSTLEIQRTEQGDSAMYLCASSWAGEATEAFFGQGTRLTVV.

This clonotype has a count of ten or more. J is TRBJ1-1 and V is TRBV7-3; tentatively, D is TRBD1 (5 bases). Germline CDR1 is SGHTA and CDR2 is FQGTGA. V was trimmed by 6 bases and J by 8 bases, leaving 16 bases between them. The CDR3 length is 13 residues. The CDR3 reads CASSLKAGFEAFF. The CDR3 DNA reads TGTGCCAGCAGTCTCAAGGCAGGGTTCGAAGCTTTCTTT.

The rearrangement joins TRBV7-6 to TRBJ2-3; possibly TRBD1 for D (5 bases). This CDR3 is built from 15 residues. V was shortened by 0 bases and J by 1 base, with 8 bases between the two germline ends. The germline V gene encodes CDR1 SGHVS and CDR2 FNYEAQ. CDR3 region: CASSLATARTDTQYF. CDR3 DNA sequence: TGTGCCAGCAGCTTAGCGACAGCCCGCACAGATACGCAGTATTTT. Complete variable domain (other parts from reference TRBV7-6 and TRBJ2-3): GAGVSQSPRYKVTKRGQDVALRCDPISGHVSLYWYRQALGQGPEFLTYFNYEAQQDKSGLPNDRFSAERPEGSISTLTIQRTEQRDSAMYRCASSLATARTDTQYFGPGTRLTVL.

A remark on this clonotype: At one end, the junction sequence differs from germline, possibly due to a read error. The chain links TRBV6-6 to TRBJ1-2; TRBD1 matches 8 bases. Germline V gene data show CDR1 as MNHNY and CDR2 as SVGAGI (reference sequence). The CDR3 is made up of 16 amino acids. CDR3 nucleotides: TGTGCCAGCAGTGGATATACAGGGGGGAACGGCTATTGCTACACCTTC. Translating gives CASSGYTGGNGYCYTF.

With regard to this clonotype: This may be a read error: a much more frequent sequence differs by one nucleotide. Here the CDR3 omits its conserved ending phenylalanine or tryptophan, so a read error is the likely source. This rearrangement joins TRBV7-2 to TRBJ1-2; 7 bases map to TRBD1. Germline V gene sequence: CDR1 SGHTA, CDR2 FQGNSA. CDR3 length equals 17 residues. V shed 5 bases and J 5 bases; nucleotides not matched to a gene: 17. As DNA, the CDR3 is TGTGCCAGCAGCAAACCCGGGGGGAGACAGGGTAGTTATGGCTACACCTTA. Translated: CASSKPGGRQGSYGYTL.

This clonotype showed up many times. The chain joins TRBV7-8 to TRBJ1-5, with D unresolved. The V end was cut by 2 bases, the J end by 4 bases, with 12 bases between. Germline V gene lookup returns CDR1 SGHVS and CDR2 FQNEAQ. This CDR3 has 15 residues. In nucleotides, the CDR3 is TGTGCCAGCAGCTTAATAGCAGTCCCAAATCAGCCCCAGCATTTT. This gives the protein CASSLIAVPNQPQHF.

This clonotype appeared many times. This chain links TRBV19 with TRBJ1-4; 8 bases line up with TRBD1. V gave up 5 bases and J gave up 8 bases; unmatched junction bases: 7. The germline gives CDR1 LNHDA, CDR2 SQIVND (reference sequence). The CDR3 loop spans 14 amino acids. The CDR3 is CASSFGTGPEKLFF. CDR3 nucleotides: TGTGCCAGTAGTTTCGGGACAGGCCCGGAAAAACTGTTTTTT.

On this clonotype: This may be a read error: a much more frequent sequence differs by one nucleotide. This chain uses TRBV12-3 or TRBV12-4 with TRBJ1-5, with TRBD1 matching over 10 bases. This CDR3 spans 15 amino acids. CDR3 in DNA: TGTGCCAGCAGCTGGACAGGGGGAAGCAATCAGTCCCAGCATTTT. Translated, it gives CASSWTGGSNQSQHF.

This chain links TRBV11-3 with TRBJ1-4; 7 bases fit TRBD1. CDR3 length equals 19 residues. With V trimmed by 4 bases and J by 4 bases, 18 bases remained unmatched. Germline assignment: CDR1 SGHNT and CDR2 YENEEA. DNA of the CDR3: TGTGCCAGCAGCTCGACCCGCTCTACTGGGGACAGAGTTAATGAAAAACTGTTTTTT. Translating it yields CASSSTRSTGDRVNEKLFF.

The V and J genes are TRBV28 and TRBJ2-7; D is undetermined. Germline CDR1 reads MDHEN; CDR2 reads SYDVKM. The CDR3 covers 12 residues. The V end was cut by 2 bases, the J end by 4 bases, with 6 bases between. Here the CDR3 reads CASSLLQYEQYF. The CDR3 DNA sequence: TGTGCCAGCAGTTTACTCCAGTACGAGCAGTACTTC.

This clonotype showed up just a few times. V usage is TRBV7-9 and J usage is TRBJ1-4; D perhaps matches TRBD1 (6 bases). This CDR3 is built from 17 residues. Germline lookup yields CDR1 SEHNR and CDR2 FQNEAQ (reference sequence). Deletions cut 3 bases from V and 0 bases from J, with 14 bases between. The CDR3 DNA reads as TGTGCCAGCAGCTTGGCGGGGGGCGGGGCAACTAATGAAAAACTGTTTTTT. It yields the protein CASSLAGGGATNEKLFF.

As for this clonotype: The junction departs from germline at one end; a sequencing error may be responsible. The chain couples TRBV6-2 or TRBV6-3 to TRBJ2-3; a weak D match, TRBD2 (6 bases). CDR1 and CDR2 (germline): MNHEY, SVGEGT. This CDR3 is 16 amino acids long. The CDR3 reads CASRPHYIGSTDTPYF. The DNA for the CDR3 is TGTGCCAGCAGACCCCACTATATCGGGAGCACAGATACGCCGTATTTT.

V is TRBV20-1 and J is TRBJ2-1; 10 bases are a match to TRBD2. V lost 7 bases, J lost 1 base, and 10 bases stayed unmatched. The CDR3 contains 16 residues. CDR1 is DFQATT, CDR2 SNEGSKA, per germline (reference sequence). CDR3 DNA: TGCAGTGTGGGAGGGGGTAGCGGGGGGTCCTACAATGAGCAGTTCTTC. As protein: CSVGGGSGGSYNEQFF.

This clonotype was counted a few times. The genes are TRBV9 and TRBJ2-2; perhaps TRBD1 as D (6 bases). CDR3 length: 13 residues. CDR1 is SGDLS and CDR2 is YYNGEE in the germline V gene. V was trimmed by 0 bases and J by 6 bases, leaving 6 bases between them. For the CDR3, the DNA is TGTGCCAGCAGCGTAGGACAGGCCGGGGAGCTGTTTTTT. The encoded protein is CASSVGQAGELFF.

On this clonotype itself: The conserved final phenylalanine or tryptophan is absent from the CDR3, which likely points to a read error. This CDR3 is CASSWVQGFSNAPLHL. In DNA, the CDR3 is TGTGCCAGCAGCTGGGTACAGGGGTTTTCGAATGCACCCCTCCACTTG. This rearrangement joins TRBV7-9 to TRBJ1-6; TRBD1 aligns across 7 bases. CDR1 SEHNR and CDR2 FQNEAQ come from the germline V gene (reference sequence). CDR3 length equals 16 residues. Unmatched junction bases numbered 14, after V lost 4 bases and J lost 11 bases.

This clonotype was counted a few times. The rearrangement links TRBV7-9 to TRBJ2-1; D is possibly TRBD2 (5 bases). V was cut by 5 bases and J by 8 bases, with 16 bases left in between. CDR1 is SEHNR and CDR2 is FQNEAQ in the germline V gene (reference sequence). CDR3 size: 14 residues. Here the CDR3 DNA reads TGTGCCAGCAGCCCCGAGCGGCGGAATGATGAGCAGTTCTTC. As protein: CASSPERRNDEQFF.

The chain carries TRBV27 and TRBJ2-7, with D possibly being TRBD1 (5 bases). The V gene lost 3 bases and the J gene lost 6 bases, with 12 bases spanning the gap. This CDR3 has 13 residues. Per germline, CDR1 MNHEY and CDR2 SMNVEV (reference sequence). In nucleotides, the CDR3 is TGTGCCAGCAGTTTCGGCAGGGCTAGCGAGCAGTACTTC. The encoded protein is CASSFGRASEQYF.

In its sample, this clonotype was seen a few times. The chain has TRBV7-2 and TRBJ2-7; D may be TRBD1 or TRBD2 (6 bases each). Trimming left V 2 bases short and J 5 bases short, with 13 bases between. This CDR3 comprises 14 residues. Germline-derived CDR1 and CDR2 are SGHTA and FQGNSA. CDR3 protein: CASSLKGGGHEQYF. In nucleotides, the CDR3 is TGTGCCAGCAGCTTAAAGGGGGGAGGCCACGAGCAGTACTTC.

This clonotype was seen a handful of times. V and J are TRBV6-1 and TRBJ1-6; 8 nucleotides agree with TRBD1. The CDR3 spans 16 residues. V dropped 2 bases and J dropped 7; count of bases not matched to a gene: 7. The germline CDR1 and CDR2 sequences are MNHNS and SASEGT. For the CDR3, the DNA is TGTGCCAGCAGTGAACCTGGACAGGGTTGGAATTCACCCCTCCACTTT. This codes for CASSEPGQGWNSPLHF.